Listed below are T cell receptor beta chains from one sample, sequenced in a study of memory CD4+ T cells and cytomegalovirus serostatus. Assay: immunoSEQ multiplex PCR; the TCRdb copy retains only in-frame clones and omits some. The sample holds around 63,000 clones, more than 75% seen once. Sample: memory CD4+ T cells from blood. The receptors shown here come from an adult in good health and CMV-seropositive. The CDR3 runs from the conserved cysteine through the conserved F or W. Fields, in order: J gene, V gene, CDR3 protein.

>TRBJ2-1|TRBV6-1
CATSTSGRGNEQFF
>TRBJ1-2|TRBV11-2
CASSAGRRGYGYTF
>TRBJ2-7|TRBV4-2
CASSHGLAAPGEQYF
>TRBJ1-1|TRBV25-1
CASSVPGDPTEAFF
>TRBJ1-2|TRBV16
CASSRSGGLNYGYTF
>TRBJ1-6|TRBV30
CASRRTAGSYNSPLHF
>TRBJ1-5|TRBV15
CATSRDMGFSSNQPQHF
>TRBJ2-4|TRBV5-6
CASSLSGVAKNIQYF
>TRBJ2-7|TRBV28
CASSLGGGPHEQYF
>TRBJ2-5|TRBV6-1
CASGGLAYETQYF
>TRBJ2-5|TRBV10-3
CAIQAEETQYF
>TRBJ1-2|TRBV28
CASSGAGGDGYTF
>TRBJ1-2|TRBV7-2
CASSSQGGDYGYTF
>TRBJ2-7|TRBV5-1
CASSATGVSEQYF